This TCR beta chain came from a study of cytomegalovirus exposure and HLA in healthy donors. Study overall: HLA-typed donors were the source of approximately 86 million unique TCRs held in an early data release. Study conclusions and caveats: Most likely, a cluster of highly shared sequence variants arose as a sequencing artifact. Cytomegalovirus-associated status was assigned to 150 or so TCR beta chains.

This clone was seen a handful of times. Its antigen remains unknown. Losses at the gene ends were 4 bases for V and 5 bases for J; bases not matched to a gene: 1. This CDR3 region has 13 residues. In germline, CDR1 is MNHEY, CDR2 SVGAGI. PCR used 60 Vbeta primers and 13 Jbeta primers. Profiling relied on immunoSEQ multiplex PCR, and the TCRdb table lists in-frame clones only, not all of them. Among approximately 130,000 clones listed, 77% were seen once. The receptor was derived from a man aged 18 to 35 in good health and CMV-seropositive. The chain uses TRBV6-5 and TRBJ1-1, with TRBD1 matching over 10 bases. Sequencing was carried out using PBMCs. CDR3 in amino acids: CASSLGQGTEAFF. The CDR3, as DNA: TGTGCCAGCAGTTTGGGACAGGGGACTGAAGCTTTCTTT.